One and the same sample provided the 18 T cell receptor beta chains below, sequenced in a study of cytomegalovirus exposure and HLA in healthy donors. 60 Vbeta and 13 Jbeta primers were used in PCR. Here immunoSEQ multiplex PCR was the method, and the copy in TCRdb shows in-frame clones only, minus some. The sample has about 240,000 clones; about 86% are singletons. The sequencing input was PBMCs. The origin of the receptors is a woman aged 55-70 years in good health and CMV-seropositive.

The chain carries TRBV5-1 and TRBJ2-2, with D possibly matching TRBD2 (5 bases). From germline, CDR1 is SGHRS and CDR2 YFSETQ. Trimming cost V 1 base and J 3 bases, with 10 bases left between them. This CDR3 is 15 amino acids long. CDR3 sequence reads: CASSLQDSYTGELFF. CDR3 DNA sequence: TGCGCCAGCAGCTTGCAGGACTCCTACACCGGGGAGCTGTTTTTT. Using reference TRBV5-1 and TRBJ2-2 for the parts outside the CDR3, the full variable domain is KAGVTQTPRYLIKTRGQQVTLSCSPISGHRSVSWYQQTPGQGLQFLFEYFSETQRNKGNFPGRFSGRQFSNSRSEMNVSTLELGDSALYLCASSLQDSYTGELFFGEGSRLTVL.

The CDR3 DNA is TGTGCCAGCAGCTTAACGTTGGGACAGGGGGCAGCCGGGGAGCTGTTTTTT. Protein product: CASSLTLGQGAAGELFF. The chain recombines TRBV7-3 with TRBJ2-2, with TRBD1 matching 12 bases. Germline CDR1 SGHTA, CDR2 FQGTGA. The CDR3 runs 17 residues. With V trimmed by 0 bases and J by 6 bases, 5 bases remained unmatched.

This clone has just one count. V usage is TRBV27 and J usage is TRBJ1-2, with 7 bases that match TRBD1. CDR1 and CDR2 (germline): MNHEY, SMNVEV (reference sequence). The CDR3 totals 15 residues. V lost 6 bases, J lost 8 bases, and 15 bases stayed unmatched. The CDR3 reads CASRKEGAGGFGYTF. The CDR3, as DNA: TGTGCCAGCAGGAAAGAGGGGGCCGGGGGATTCGGCTACACCTTC.

CDR3 bases: TGTGCCAGCAGCCAGGCACTCTCCGAGCAGTACTTC. Amino acids: CASSQALSEQYF. The rearrangement uses TRBV5-8 and TRBJ2-7; no firm D call. Deletions cut 4 bases from V and 6 bases from J, with 11 bases between. Germline loops: CDR1 SGHTS, CDR2 YDEGEE. The CDR3 totals 12 residues.

The chain carries TRBV4-1 and TRBJ2-7; a possible D gene is TRBD2 (6 bases). CDR3 size: 16 residues. Trimming stripped 3 bases from V and 0 bases from J, with 15 bases between. Germline CDR1 and CDR2: MGHRA and YSYEKL. The CDR3 sequence: CASSQGGRSISYEQYF. The CDR3 coding sequence is TGCGCCAGCAGCCAGGGAGGCAGATCAATCTCCTACGAGCAGTACTTC.

The rearrangement uses TRBV27 and TRBJ1-1; TRBD1 agrees at 8 bases. This CDR3 is 15 amino acids long. Germline CDR1 reads MNHEY; CDR2 reads SMNVEV (reference sequence). V lost 4 bases, J lost 5 bases, and 9 bases stayed unmatched. CDR3 region: CASSSGQGTSTEAFF. Here the CDR3 DNA reads TGTGCCAGCAGTTCCGGACAGGGTACATCTACTGAAGCTTTCTTT.

This chain links TRBV6-5 with TRBJ2-5, with TRBD2 identical over 7 bases. V trimming: 4 bases; J trimming: 3 bases; junction bases outside the gene matches: 2. The CDR3 spans 13 residues. Germline CDR1 is MNHEY and CDR2 is SVGAGI. The CDR3 DNA reads as TGTGCCAGCAGTTTACTAGCGAAAGAGACCCAGTACTTC. This gives the protein CASSLLAKETQYF.

The chain links TRBV28 to TRBJ2-1, with 7 nucleotides matching TRBD2. The CDR3 has 15 residues. Germline V lookup: CDR1 MDHEN, CDR2 SYDVKM. With 2 bases clipped from V and 0 bases from J, the junction kept 1 base outside the gene matches. The CDR3 region is CASSLRGSSYNEQFF. The CDR3 bases are TGTGCCAGCAGTTTACGCGGGAGCTCCTACAATGAGCAGTTCTTC.

The V call is TRBV29-1, the J call TRBJ2-7; 11 nucleotides align to TRBD2. The V segment lost 6 bases and the J segment 3 bases; nucleotides outside the gene matches: 4. Germline CDR1 and CDR2: SQVTM and ANQGSEA. This CDR3 contains 13 residues. The CDR3 DNA sequence: TGCAGCGTACGGACTAGCGGGTACTACGAGCAGTACTTC. Translating gives CSVRTSGYYEQYF.

This clone occurred a few times. One junction end does not reproduce the germline sequence, and a read error may be involved. This chain links TRBV5-1 with TRBJ1-2; 8 bases are a match to TRBD1. This CDR3 is built from 14 residues. The germline V gene has CDR1 SGHRS and CDR2 YFSETQ. The CDR3 DNA is TGCGCCAGCAGCCTCGGACAGGGAGTCTATGGCTACGCCTTC. Protein sequence: CASSLGQGVYGYAF.

The rearrangement links TRBV6-1 to TRBJ1-5; possibly TRBD1 for D (6 bases). This CDR3 is built from 13 residues. Trimming removed 6 bases at V and 5 bases at J, with 11 bases between. CDR1 and CDR2 from the germline V gene are MNHNS and SASEGT. CDR3 coding DNA: TGTGCCAGCAGGACAGGCTTGGATCAGCCCCAGCATTTT. It encodes CASRTGLDQPQHF.

This rearrangement joins TRBV7-9 to TRBJ1-5; D unclear. CDR1 is SEHNR, CDR2 FQNEAQ, per germline (reference sequence). The CDR3 totals 13 residues. The V end lost 5 bases, the J end lost 0 bases, and 5 bases lay between the germline ends. The CDR3 sequence is CASSLVSNQPQHF. CDR3 DNA sequence: TGTGCCAGCAGCCTCGTTAGCAATCAGCCCCAGCATTTT.

The chain joins TRBV5-1 to TRBJ2-6; 7 nucleotides match TRBD1. The CDR3 is 15 amino acids. Germline lookup yields CDR1 SGHRS and CDR2 YFSETQ. V was clipped by 4 bases and J by 3 bases; unmatched bases: 4. CDR3 in amino acids: CASSLQGDGANVLTF. In DNA, the CDR3 is TGCGCCAGCAGCCTTCAGGGGGATGGGGCCAACGTCCTGACTTTC.

V and J are TRBV6-5 and TRBJ2-2, with unresolved D. With 5 bases removed from V and 1 base from J, the gap between germline ends came to 11 bases. The CDR3 runs 15 residues. Germline CDR1 is MNHEY and CDR2 is SVGAGI. CDR3 coding DNA: TGTGCCAGCAGTCCCCGAGCAGGGAACACCGGGGAGCTGTTTTTT. It translates to CASSPRAGNTGELFF.

The chain uses TRBV2 and TRBJ1-1; TRBD1 matches at 7 bases. CDR1 and CDR2 (germline): SNHLY, FYNNEI. V lost 6 bases, J lost 1 base, and 5 bases stayed unmatched. CDR3 length: 14 residues. The CDR3 nucleotides are TGTGCCAGCAGACAGGGGCCCTCGAACACTGAAGCTTTCTTT. It encodes CASRQGPSNTEAFF.

The V gene is TRBV10-3, the J gene TRBJ1-1; TRBD1 might be the D (5 bases). The CDR3 has 13 amino acids. Trimming took 2 bases from V and 6 from J, leaving 10 bases between them. Germline V lookup: CDR1 ENHRY, CDR2 SYGVKD. As DNA, the CDR3 is TGTGCCATCAGTGAGGAAGAAGGGGCTGAAGCTTTCTTT. Amino acid sequence: CAISEEEGAEAFF.

The genes are TRBV9 and TRBJ1-1; D is undetermined. CDR3 length: 15 amino acids. Germline loops: CDR1 SGDLS, CDR2 YYNGEE. The germline V and J ends were trimmed by 0 bases and 0 bases, with 9 bases remaining between them. CDR3 sequence: CASSVGGSMNTEAFF. CDR3 sequence (DNA): TGTGCCAGCAGCGTAGGAGGCAGCATGAACACTGAAGCTTTCTTT.

The V gene is TRBV9, the J gene TRBJ2-3; D gene ambiguous. CDR3 size: 15 residues. Germline V gives CDR1 SGDLS, CDR2 YYNGEE. V lost 3 bases to trimming and J lost 1 base, with 12 bases between them. For the CDR3, the DNA is TGTGCCAGCAGCGGCGCGGCTACGGGCACAGATACGCAGTATTTT. It is translated as CASSGAATGTDTQYF.